This TCR beta chain was profiled in a study of blood T cell repertoires in COVID-19. On the study more broadly: COVID-19 samples from acute and convalescent phases originated in the United States, Italy and Spain.

Authors' analysis steps: Reference gene primer amplification yielded estimated nucleated cell counts. TCRdb's table, derived via immunoSEQ multiplex PCR, lists solely in-frame clones and lacks some. V, J and clone size derive from that table, while D and trimming were established from the DNA sequence. The sample shows hundreds of thousands of clones, around nine tenths of them seen only once. Seattle participants joined during active infection and were tracked over time. The CDR3 has 14 amino acids. From germline, CDR1 is SEHNR and CDR2 FQNEAQ (reference sequence). Trimming pared 3 bases from V and 3 bases from J, leaving 9 bases between.

The V call is TRBV7-9, the J call TRBJ1-5; TRBD1 is a possible D gene (6 bases). Sequencing was carried out using peripheral blood. This sequence was found in a woman aged 70-85 years with COVID-19, enrolled during active disease. DNA of the CDR3: TGTGCCAGCAGCTTGGACAGAGACAATCAGCCCCAGCATTTT. Encoded protein: CASSLDRDNQPQHF.